The present entry profiles one TCR beta chain with its context. This CDR3 comprises 16 residues. V lost 4 bases to trimming and J lost 10 bases; unmatched junction nucleotides: 10. Germline V CDR1 and CDR2: SGHRS, YFSETQ. This sample is drawn from a study of PD-1 blockade in classical Hodgkin lymphoma. In every patient, relapse followed autologous stem cell transplantation, while exposure to brentuximab vedotin differed. Only in-frame clones appear in the TCRdb table, and some are missing; sequencing was by immunoSEQ multiplex PCR. The sample gives 9,000 to 13,000 clones, 70% to 80% of which show up once; roughly 26% is in the top ten.

The rearrangement uses TRBV5-1 and TRBJ2-1; 14 bases match TRBD2. The specimen comprised peripheral blood mononuclear cells (PBMCs), sampled at baseline. The origin of this receptor is a human donor with classical Hodgkin lymphoma. In DNA, the CDR3 is TGCGCCAGCAGCGGCGGGACTAGCGGGAGTGAGGGCGAGCAGTTCTTC. It encodes CASSGGTSGSEGEQFF.